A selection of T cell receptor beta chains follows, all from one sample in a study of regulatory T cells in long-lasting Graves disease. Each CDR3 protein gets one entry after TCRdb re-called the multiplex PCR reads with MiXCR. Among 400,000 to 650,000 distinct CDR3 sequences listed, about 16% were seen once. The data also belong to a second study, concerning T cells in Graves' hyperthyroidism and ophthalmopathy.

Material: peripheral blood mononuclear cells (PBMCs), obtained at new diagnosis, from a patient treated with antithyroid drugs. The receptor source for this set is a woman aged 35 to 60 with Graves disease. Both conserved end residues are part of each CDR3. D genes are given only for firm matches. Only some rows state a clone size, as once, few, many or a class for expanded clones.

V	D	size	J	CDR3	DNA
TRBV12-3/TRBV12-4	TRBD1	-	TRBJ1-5	CASSPGTGVPQPQHF	TGTGCCAGCAGTCCCGGGACAGGTGTGCCGCAGCCCCAGCATTTT
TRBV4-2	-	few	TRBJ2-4	CASSLRQGGENIQYF	TGTGCCAGCAGCCTGAGACAGGGAGGGGAAAACATTCAGTACTTC
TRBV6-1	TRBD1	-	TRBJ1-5	CASSQGGGPQQPQHF	TGTGCCAGCAGCCAGGGGGGGGGCCCTCAACAGCCCCAGCATTTT
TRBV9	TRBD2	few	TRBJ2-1	CASSVASSLAGGPNEQFF	TGTGCCAGCAGCGTAGCTTCCTCACTAGCGGGGGGGCCCAATGAGCAGTTCTTC
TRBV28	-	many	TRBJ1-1	CASSLGGVLQSTEAFF	TGTGCCAGCAGTTTAGGCGGGGTTCTTCAATCCACTGAAGCTTTCTTT
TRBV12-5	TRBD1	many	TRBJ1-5	CASGSGTGNQPQHF	TGTGCTAGTGGTTCGGGGACAGGGAATCAGCCCCAGCATTTT
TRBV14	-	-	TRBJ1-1	CASSWDQGSEAFF	TGTGCCAGCAGCTGGGACCAGGGCTCTGAAGCTTTCTTT
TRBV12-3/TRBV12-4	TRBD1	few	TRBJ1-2	CASSSQDRGRDYTF	TGTGCCAGCAGTTCCCAGGACAGGGGGCGCGACTACACCTTC
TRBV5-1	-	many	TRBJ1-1	CASSNRPNTEAFF	TGCGCCAGCAGCAACCGGCCCAACACTGAAGCTTTCTTT
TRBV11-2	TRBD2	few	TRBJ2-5	CASSLPLAGGQETQYF	TGTGCCAGCAGCCTACCCCTAGCGGGGGGCCAGGAGACCCAGTACTTC
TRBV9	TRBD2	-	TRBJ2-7	CASSVATSGGALYF	TGTGCCAGCAGCGTAGCAACTAGCGGGGGGGCCCTGTACTTC
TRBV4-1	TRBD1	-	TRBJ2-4	CASSQEGTGPPGWYF	TGCGCCAGCAGCCAAGAGGGGACAGGACCCCCCGGTTGGTACTTC
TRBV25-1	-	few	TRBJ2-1	CASSELEVYNEQFF	TGTGCCAGCAGTGAATTAGAGGTATACAATGAGCAGTTCTTC
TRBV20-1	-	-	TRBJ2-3	CSARDLAYTDTQYF	TGCAGTGCTAGAGATCTAGCATACACAGATACGCAGTATTTT
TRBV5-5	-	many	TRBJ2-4	CASSLREGGNIQYF	TGTGCCAGCAGCTTAAGGGAAGGGGGAAACATTCAGTACTTC
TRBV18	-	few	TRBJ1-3	CASSPLPPLDSGNTIYF	TGTGCCAGCTCACCACTCCCACCGCTTGACTCTGGAAACACCATATATTTT
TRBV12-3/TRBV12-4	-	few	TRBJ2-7	CASSFGRNEQYF	TGTGCCAGCAGTTTTGGGAGGAACGAGCAGTACTTC
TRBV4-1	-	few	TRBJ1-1	CASSQDTRNTEAFF	TGCGCCAGCAGCCAAGATACCAGGAACACTGAAGCTTTCTTT
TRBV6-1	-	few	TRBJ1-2	CASQTGNYGYTF	TGTGCCAGCCAAACAGGAAACTATGGCTACACCTTC
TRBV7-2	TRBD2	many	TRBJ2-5	CASSLGRRLAGPQETQYF	TGTGCCAGCAGCTTAGGGAGGAGGCTAGCGGGGCCCCAAGAGACCCAGTACTTC
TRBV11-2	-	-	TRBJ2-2	CASSPLVTTGELFF	TGTGCCAGCAGCCCCCTGGTTACAACCGGGGAGCTGTTTTTT
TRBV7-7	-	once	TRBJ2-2	CASSPIPQRGTGTTGELFF	TGTGCTAGCAGCCCAATACCCCAGCGGGGGACAGGCACCACCGGGGAGCTGTTTTTT
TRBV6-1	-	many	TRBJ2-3	CASVVQTSTDTQYF	TGTGCCAGTGTGGTACAGACTAGCACAGATACGCAGTATTTT
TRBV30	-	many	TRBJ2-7	CAWSEGYEQYF	TGTGCCTGGAGTGAGGGGTACGAGCAGTACTTC
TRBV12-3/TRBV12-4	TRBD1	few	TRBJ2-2	CASSFSGTGAGELFF	TGTGCCAGCAGTTTCTCCGGGACAGGGGCGGGGGAGCTGTTTTTT
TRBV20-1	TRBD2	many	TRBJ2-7	CSARGTSGGDEQYF	TGCAGTGCTAGGGGAACTAGCGGGGGTGACGAGCAGTACTTC
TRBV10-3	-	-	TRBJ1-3	CAISESTPRSGNTIYF	TGTGCCATCAGTGAGTCTACCCCCCGCTCTGGAAACACCATATATTTT
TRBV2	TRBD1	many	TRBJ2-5	CASSGDSQETQYF	TGTGCCAGCAGCGGGGACAGCCAAGAGACCCAGTACTTC
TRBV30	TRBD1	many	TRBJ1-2	CAWEGQGRFGYTF	TGTGCCTGGGAGGGACAGGGGCGTTTTGGCTACACCTTC
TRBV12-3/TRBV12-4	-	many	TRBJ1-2	CASSFTVNLNYGYTF	TGTGCCAGCAGTTTCACAGTGAACCTTAACTATGGCTACACCTTC
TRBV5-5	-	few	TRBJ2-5	CASSLEYTQETQYF	TGTGCCAGCAGCTTGGAATACACCCAAGAGACCCAGTACTTC
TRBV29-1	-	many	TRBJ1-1	CSVEGQTTEAFF	TGCAGCGTTGAAGGACAGACCACTGAAGCTTTCTTT
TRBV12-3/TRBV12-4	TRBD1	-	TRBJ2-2	CATRPGTVVGELFF	TGTGCCACCCGGCCCGGGACAGTAGTCGGGGAGCTGTTTTTT
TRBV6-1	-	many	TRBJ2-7	CASSEPSLGPGEQYF	TGTGCCAGCAGTGAACCCAGTTTAGGACCGGGCGAGCAGTACTTC
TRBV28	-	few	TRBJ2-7	CASSSGSPSLEQYF	TGTGCCAGCAGTTCCGGGTCCCCTTCCCTCGAGCAGTACTTC
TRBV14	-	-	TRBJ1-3	CASSRRDLGNTIYF	TGTGCCAGCAGCCGCCGGGACTTGGGAAACACCATATATTTT
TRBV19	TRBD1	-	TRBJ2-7	CASRDRVVGEQYF	TGTGCCAGTCGGGACAGGGTGGTAGGCGAGCAGTACTTC
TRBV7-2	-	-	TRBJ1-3	CASSLGGRPAGNTIYF	TGTGCCAGCAGCTTAGGGGGACGTCCAGCAGGAAACACCATATATTTT
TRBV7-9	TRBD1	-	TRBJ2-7	CASSRQGKDEQYF	TGTGCCAGCAGCCGACAGGGTAAGGACGAGCAGTACTTC
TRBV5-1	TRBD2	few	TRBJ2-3	CASSYVAAGGADTQYF	TGCGCCAGCAGCTACGTTGCGGCGGGGGGAGCGGATACGCAGTATTTT
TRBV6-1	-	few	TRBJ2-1	CASSPPPPSNYNEQFF	TGTGCCAGCAGTCCTCCACCACCCAGTAACTACAATGAGCAGTTCTTC
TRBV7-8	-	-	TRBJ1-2	CASSLGDTRPTF	TGTGCCAGCAGCTTAGGGGACACTCGGCCCACCTTC
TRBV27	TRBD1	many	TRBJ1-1	CASSSTYTGGNTEAFF	TGTGCCAGCAGTTCCACCTATACAGGGGGGAACACTGAAGCTTTCTTT
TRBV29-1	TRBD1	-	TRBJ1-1	CSVEWGTGGEAFF	TGCAGCGTTGAATGGGGGACAGGGGGGGAAGCTTTCTTT
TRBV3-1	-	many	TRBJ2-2	CASSFLSDSSGELFF	TGTGCCAGCAGCTTCCTGTCCGATTCGTCCGGGGAGCTGTTTTTT